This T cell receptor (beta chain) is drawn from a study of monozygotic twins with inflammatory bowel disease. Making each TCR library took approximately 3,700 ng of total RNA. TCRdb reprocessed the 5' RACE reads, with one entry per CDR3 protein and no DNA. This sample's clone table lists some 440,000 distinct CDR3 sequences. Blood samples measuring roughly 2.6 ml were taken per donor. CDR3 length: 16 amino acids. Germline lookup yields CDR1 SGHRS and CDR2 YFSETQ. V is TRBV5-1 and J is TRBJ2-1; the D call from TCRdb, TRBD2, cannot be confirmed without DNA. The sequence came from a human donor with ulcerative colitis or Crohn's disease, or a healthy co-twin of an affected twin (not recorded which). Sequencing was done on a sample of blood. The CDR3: CASSRRTSGSSNEQFF.